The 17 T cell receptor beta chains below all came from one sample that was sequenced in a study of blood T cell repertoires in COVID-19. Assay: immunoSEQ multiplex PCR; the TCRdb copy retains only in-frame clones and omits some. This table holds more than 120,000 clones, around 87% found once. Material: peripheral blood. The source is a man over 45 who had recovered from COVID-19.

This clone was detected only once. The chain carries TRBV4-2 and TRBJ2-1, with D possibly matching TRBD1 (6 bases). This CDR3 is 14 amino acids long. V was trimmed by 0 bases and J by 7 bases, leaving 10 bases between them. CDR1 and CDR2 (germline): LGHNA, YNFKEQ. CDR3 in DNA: TGTGCCAGCAGCCAAGAGTGGGGGCGGAATGAGCAGTTCTTC. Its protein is CASSQEWGRNEQFF.

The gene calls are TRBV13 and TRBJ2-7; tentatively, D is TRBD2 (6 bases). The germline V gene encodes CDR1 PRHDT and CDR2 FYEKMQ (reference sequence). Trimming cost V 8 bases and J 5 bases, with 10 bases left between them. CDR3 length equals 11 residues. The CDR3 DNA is TGTGCCAGCGGGGGAGGCAACGAGCAGTACTTC. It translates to CASGGGNEQYF.

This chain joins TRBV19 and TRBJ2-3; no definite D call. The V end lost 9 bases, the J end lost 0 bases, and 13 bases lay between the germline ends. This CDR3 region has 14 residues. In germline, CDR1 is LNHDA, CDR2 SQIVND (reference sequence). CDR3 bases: TGTGCCAGCATTGACACCACTAGCACAGATACGCAGTATTTT. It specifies CASIDTTSTDTQYF.

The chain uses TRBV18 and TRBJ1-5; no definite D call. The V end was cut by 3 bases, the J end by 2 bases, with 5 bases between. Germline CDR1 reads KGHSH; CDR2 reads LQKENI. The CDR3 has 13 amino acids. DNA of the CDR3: TGTGCCAGCTCACCGCAGGGCAATCAGCCCCAGCATTTT. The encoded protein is CASSPQGNQPQHF.

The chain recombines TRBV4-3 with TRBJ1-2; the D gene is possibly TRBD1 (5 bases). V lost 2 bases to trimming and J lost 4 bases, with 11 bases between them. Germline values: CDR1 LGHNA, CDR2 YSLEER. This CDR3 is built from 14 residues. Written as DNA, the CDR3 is TGCGCCAGCAGCCAAAGCGGGGGACCCTATGGCTACACCTTC. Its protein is CASSQSGGPYGYTF.

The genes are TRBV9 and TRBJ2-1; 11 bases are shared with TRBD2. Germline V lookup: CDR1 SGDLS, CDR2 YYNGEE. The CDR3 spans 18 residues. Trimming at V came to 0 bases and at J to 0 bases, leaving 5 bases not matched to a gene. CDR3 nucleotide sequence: TGTGCCAGCAGCGTAGCGGCTAGCGGGGGGAGCTCCTACAATGAGCAGTTCTTC. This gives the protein CASSVAASGGSSYNEQFF.

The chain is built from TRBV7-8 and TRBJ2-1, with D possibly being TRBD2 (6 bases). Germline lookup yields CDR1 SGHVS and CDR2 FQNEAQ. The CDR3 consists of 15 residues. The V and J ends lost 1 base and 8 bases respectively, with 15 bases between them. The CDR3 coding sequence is TGTGCCAGCAGCTTAGGGAGGGAACAGCTATATGAGCAGTTCTTC. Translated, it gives CASSLGREQLYEQFF.

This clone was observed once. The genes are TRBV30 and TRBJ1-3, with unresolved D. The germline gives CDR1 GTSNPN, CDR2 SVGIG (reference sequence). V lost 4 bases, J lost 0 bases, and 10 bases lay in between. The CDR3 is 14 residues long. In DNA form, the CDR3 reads TGTGCCTGGACATCACAGTTCTCTGGAAACACCATATATTTT. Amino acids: CAWTSQFSGNTIYF. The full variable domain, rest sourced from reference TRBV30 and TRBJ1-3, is SQTIHQWPATLVQPVGSPLSLECTVEGTSNPNLYWYRQAAGRGLQLLFYSVGIGQISSEVPQNLSASRPQDRQFILSSKKLLLSDSGFYLCAWTSQFSGNTIYFGEGSWLTVV.

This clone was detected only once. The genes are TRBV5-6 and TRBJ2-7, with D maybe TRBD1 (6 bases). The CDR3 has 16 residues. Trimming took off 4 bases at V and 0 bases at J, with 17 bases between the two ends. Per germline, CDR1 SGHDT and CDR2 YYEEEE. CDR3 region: CASSLSPRGSSYEQYF. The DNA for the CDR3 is TGTGCCAGCAGCCTGTCGCCCAGGGGAAGCTCCTACGAGCAGTACTTC.

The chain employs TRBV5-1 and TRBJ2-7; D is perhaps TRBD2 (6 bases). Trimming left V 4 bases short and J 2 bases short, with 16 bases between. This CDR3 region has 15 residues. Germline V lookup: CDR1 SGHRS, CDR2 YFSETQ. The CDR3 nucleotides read TGCGCCAGCAGCCAGCCCCGGGACTCCGCCTACGAGCAGTACTTC. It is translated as CASSQPRDSAYEQYF.

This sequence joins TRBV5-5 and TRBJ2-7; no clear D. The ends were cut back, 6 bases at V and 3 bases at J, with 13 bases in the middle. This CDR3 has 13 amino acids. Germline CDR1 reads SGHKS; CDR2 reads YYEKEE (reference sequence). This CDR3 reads CASNRDNLYEQYF. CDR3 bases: TGTGCCAGCAACAGAGATAATCTCTACGAGCAGTACTTC.

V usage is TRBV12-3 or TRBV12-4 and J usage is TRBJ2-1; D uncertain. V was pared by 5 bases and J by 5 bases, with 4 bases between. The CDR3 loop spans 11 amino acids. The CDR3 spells CASSLNNEQFF. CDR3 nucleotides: TGTGCCAGCAGTCTTAACAATGAGCAGTTCTTC.

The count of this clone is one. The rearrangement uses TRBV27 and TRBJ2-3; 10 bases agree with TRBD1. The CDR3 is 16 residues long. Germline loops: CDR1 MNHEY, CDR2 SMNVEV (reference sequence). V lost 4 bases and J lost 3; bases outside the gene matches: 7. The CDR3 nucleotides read TGTGCCAGCAGTTCACTGACAGGGGGCAAGACAGATACGCAGTATTTT. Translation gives CASSSLTGGKTDTQYF.

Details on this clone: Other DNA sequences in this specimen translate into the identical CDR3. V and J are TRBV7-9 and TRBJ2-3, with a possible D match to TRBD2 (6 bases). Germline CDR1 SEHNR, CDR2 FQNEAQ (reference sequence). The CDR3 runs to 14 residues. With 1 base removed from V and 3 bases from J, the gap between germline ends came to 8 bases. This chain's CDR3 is CASSLVGGTDTQYF. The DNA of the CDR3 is TGTGCCAGCAGCTTAGTCGGGGGAACAGATACGCAGTATTTT.

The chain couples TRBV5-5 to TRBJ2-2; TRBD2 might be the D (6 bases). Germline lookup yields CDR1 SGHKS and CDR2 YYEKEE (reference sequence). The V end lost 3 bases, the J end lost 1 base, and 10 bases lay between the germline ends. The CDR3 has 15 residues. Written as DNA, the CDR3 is TGTGCCAGCAGCTGGGGGGACGGGAACACCGGGGAGCTGTTTTTT. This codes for CASSWGDGNTGELFF.

The CDR3 reads CASSPGQHNYEQYF. In DNA form, the CDR3 reads TGTGCCAGCAGCCCGGGACAGCATAACTACGAGCAGTACTTC. The gene calls are TRBV5-5 and TRBJ2-7; TRBD1 matches 7 bases. The CDR3 covers 14 residues. The trim removed 4 bases at V and 3 bases at J, leaving 7 bases unmatched. Germline V gene lookup returns CDR1 SGHKS and CDR2 YYEKEE (reference sequence).

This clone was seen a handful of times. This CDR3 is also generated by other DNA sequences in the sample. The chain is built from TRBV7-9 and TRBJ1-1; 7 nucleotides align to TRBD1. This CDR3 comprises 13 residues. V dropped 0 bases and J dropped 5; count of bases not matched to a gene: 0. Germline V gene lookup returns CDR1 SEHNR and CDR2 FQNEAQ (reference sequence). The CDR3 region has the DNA TGTGCCAGCAGCTTAGCACAGGGGACTGAAGCTTTCTTT. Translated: CASSLAQGTEAFF.